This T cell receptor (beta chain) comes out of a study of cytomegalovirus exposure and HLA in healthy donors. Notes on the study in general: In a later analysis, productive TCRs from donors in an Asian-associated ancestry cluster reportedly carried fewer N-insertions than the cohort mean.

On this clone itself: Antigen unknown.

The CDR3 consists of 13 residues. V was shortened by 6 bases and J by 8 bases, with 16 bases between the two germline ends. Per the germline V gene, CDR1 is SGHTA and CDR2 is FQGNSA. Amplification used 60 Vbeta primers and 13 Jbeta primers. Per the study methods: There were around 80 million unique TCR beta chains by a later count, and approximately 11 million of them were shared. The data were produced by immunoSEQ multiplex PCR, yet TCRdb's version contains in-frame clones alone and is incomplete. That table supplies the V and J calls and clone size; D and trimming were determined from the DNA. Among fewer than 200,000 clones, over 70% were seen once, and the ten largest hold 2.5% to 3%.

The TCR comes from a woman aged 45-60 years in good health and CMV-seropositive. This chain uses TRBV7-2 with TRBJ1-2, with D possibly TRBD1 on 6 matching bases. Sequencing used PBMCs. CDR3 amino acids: CASSLRPGEGYTF. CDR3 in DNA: TGTGCCAGCAGTCTCAGGCCAGGGGAAGGCTACACCTTC. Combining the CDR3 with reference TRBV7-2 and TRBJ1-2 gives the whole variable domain GAGVSQSPSNKVTEKGKDVELRCDPISGHTALYWYRQSLGQGLEFLIYFQGNSAPDKSGLPSDRFSAERTGGSVSTLTIQRTQQEDSAVYLCASSLRPGEGYTFGSGTRLTVV.